The rows below give T cell receptor beta chains drawn from one sample of a study of vaccination and CD4 T cells after COVID-19. No antigen is known for these receptors. Via MiXCR, TCRdb re-called the PCR reads, giving one row per CDR3 protein. The data contain 1,900 or so distinct CDR3 sequences, roughly 15% of them singletons. Sequenced material: CD4+ T cells from blood, cultured in vitro. These receptors originate from a human donor in good health. The CDR3 runs from the conserved cysteine through the conserved F or W. A D gene is named only where the DNA matches it firmly. Clone size is given for some rows only: seen once, a few or many times, or a class if the clone is expanded.

v_gene: TRBV2
j_gene: TRBJ2-5
d_gene: TRBD2
abundance: medium-sized
CDR3aa: CASSGGTSGTQETQYF
CDR3nt: TGTGCCAGCAGCGGGGGGACTAGCGGAACCCAAGAGACCCAGTACTTC

v_gene: TRBV2
j_gene: TRBJ1-5
d_gene: .
abundance: large
CDR3aa: CASSRRYSNQPQHF
CDR3nt: TGTGCCAGCAGTCGACGGTATAGCAATCAGCCCCAGCATTTT

v_gene: TRBV19
j_gene: TRBJ1-1
d_gene: .
abundance: medium-sized
CDR3aa: CASRVSWLDEAFF
CDR3nt: TGTGCCAGTAGAGTGAGTTGGCTCGATGAAGCTTTCTTT

v_gene: TRBV20-1
j_gene: TRBJ1-6
d_gene: .
abundance: large
CDR3aa: CSARTDDSPLHF
CDR3nt: TGCAGTGCTAGGACGGATGATTCACCCCTCCACTTT

v_gene: TRBV19
j_gene: TRBJ2-5
d_gene: .
abundance: .
CDR3aa: CASSIRLDVTQYF
CDR3nt: TGTGCCAGTAGTATCCGGCTAGACGTGACCCAGTACTTC

v_gene: TRBV20-1
j_gene: TRBJ1-3
d_gene: .
abundance: medium-sized
CDR3aa: CSAMGATGNTIYF
CDR3nt: TGCAGTGCAATGGGGGCTACTGGAAACACCATATATTTT

v_gene: TRBV24-1
j_gene: TRBJ2-3
d_gene: TRBD2
abundance: medium-sized
CDR3aa: CATSEGSAGVEDTQYF
CDR3nt: TGTGCCACCAGTGAAGGGTCGGCGGGGGTTGAAGATACGCAGTATTTT

v_gene: TRBV28
j_gene: TRBJ1-2
d_gene: .
abundance: medium-sized
CDR3aa: CASTREANYGYTF
CDR3nt: TGTGCCAGCACACGAGAGGCTAACTATGGCTACACCTTC

v_gene: TRBV19
j_gene: TRBJ2-7
d_gene: .
abundance: .
CDR3aa: CASSIGGSKSYEQYF
CDR3nt: TGTGCCAGTAGTATCGGTGGCAGTAAAAGCTACGAGCAGTACTTC

v_gene: TRBV30
j_gene: TRBJ2-5
d_gene: .
abundance: medium-sized
CDR3aa: CALALPSVQETQYF
CDR3nt: TGTGCCTTGGCCCTCCCCAGCGTCCAAGAGACCCAGTACTTC

v_gene: TRBV5-6
j_gene: TRBJ1-6
d_gene: .
abundance: medium-sized
CDR3aa: CASSLGQAGDSPLHF
CDR3nt: TGTGCCAGCAGCTTGGGACAGGCGGGTGATTCACCCCTCCACTTT

v_gene: TRBV7-8
j_gene: TRBJ1-3
d_gene: .
abundance: .
CDR3aa: CASSSTVSGNTIYF
CDR3nt: TGTGCCAGCAGCTCGACAGTCTCTGGAAACACCATATATTTT

v_gene: TRBV28
j_gene: TRBJ2-7
d_gene: .
abundance: few
CDR3aa: CASISRSYEQYF
CDR3nt: TGTGCCAGCATTTCTCGCTCCTACGAGCAGTACTTC

v_gene: TRBV6-5
j_gene: TRBJ1-1
d_gene: TRBD1
abundance: medium-sized
CDR3aa: CASSYSDRGYTEAFF
CDR3nt: TGTGCCAGCAGTTACTCCGACAGGGGGTACACTGAAGCTTTCTTT

v_gene: TRBV20-1
j_gene: TRBJ2-1
d_gene: .
abundance: medium-sized
CDR3aa: CSAIWRAHNEQFF
CDR3nt: TGCAGTGCTATCTGGCGCGCACACAATGAGCAGTTCTTC

v_gene: TRBV5-1
j_gene: TRBJ2-2
d_gene: .
abundance: .
CDR3aa: CASSNYPPLLSGELFF
CDR3nt: TGCGCCAGCAGCAACTACCCCCCCCTACTCTCCGGGGAGCTGTTTTTT

v_gene: TRBV7-9
j_gene: TRBJ1-4
d_gene: .
abundance: .
CDR3aa: CASSLGQRGEKLFF
CDR3nt: TGTGCCAGCAGCTTAGGGCAGCGCGGAGAAAAACTGTTTTTT